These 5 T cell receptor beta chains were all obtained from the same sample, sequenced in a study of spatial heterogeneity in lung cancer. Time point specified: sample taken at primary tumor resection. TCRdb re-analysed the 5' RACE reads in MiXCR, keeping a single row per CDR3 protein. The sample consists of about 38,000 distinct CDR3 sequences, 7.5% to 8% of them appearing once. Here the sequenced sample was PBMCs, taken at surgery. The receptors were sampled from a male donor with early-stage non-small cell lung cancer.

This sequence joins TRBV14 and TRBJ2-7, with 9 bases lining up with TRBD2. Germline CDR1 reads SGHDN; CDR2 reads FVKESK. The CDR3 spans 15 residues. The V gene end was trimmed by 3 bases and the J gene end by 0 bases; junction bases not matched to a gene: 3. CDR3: CASSQALAGSYEQYF. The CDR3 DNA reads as TGTGCCAGCAGCCAGGCACTAGCGGGCTCCTACGAGCAGTACTTC.

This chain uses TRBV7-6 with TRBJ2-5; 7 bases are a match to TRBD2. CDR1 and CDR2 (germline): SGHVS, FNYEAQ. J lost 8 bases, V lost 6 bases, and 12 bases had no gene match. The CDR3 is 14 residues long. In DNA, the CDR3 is TGTGCCAGCAGTCGGGGGACGGGAGGAGATACCCAGTACTTC. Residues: CASSRGTGGDTQYF.

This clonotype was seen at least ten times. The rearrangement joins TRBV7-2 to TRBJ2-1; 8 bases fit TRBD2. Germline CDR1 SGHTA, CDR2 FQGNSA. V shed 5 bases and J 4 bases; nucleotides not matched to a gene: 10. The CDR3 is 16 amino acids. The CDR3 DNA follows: TGTGCCAGCAGCACATCCCCGGGGGGGCTGTACAATGAGCAGTTCTTC. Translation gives CASSTSPGGLYNEQFF.

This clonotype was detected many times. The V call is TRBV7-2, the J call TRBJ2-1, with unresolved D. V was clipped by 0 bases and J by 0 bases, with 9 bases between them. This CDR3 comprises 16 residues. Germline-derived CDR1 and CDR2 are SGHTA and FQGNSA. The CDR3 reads CASSLASSDSYNEQFF. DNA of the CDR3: TGTGCCAGCAGCTTAGCGTCGAGCGACTCCTACAATGAGCAGTTCTTC.

The CDR3 DNA sequence: TGTGCCAGCAGCTTAGTGGGATCCGGAAACTACAATGAGCAGTTCTTC. Protein sequence: CASSLVGSGNYNEQFF. J is TRBJ2-1 and V is TRBV11-1; the D is unclear. Trimming took 1 base from V and 3 from J, leaving 13 bases between them. This CDR3 region has 16 residues. Germline V gene sequence: CDR1 SGHAT, CDR2 FQDESV (reference sequence).